The rows below give T cell receptor beta chains drawn from one sample of a study of PD-1 blockade in classical Hodgkin lymphoma. Produced via immunoSEQ multiplex PCR; TCRdb's table is partial and in-frame only. The repertoire consists of under 70,000 clones, with over 55% occurring once and the leading ten covering 7% to 10%. The sample consisted of peripheral blood mononuclear cells (PBMCs), taken before the second cycle of nivolumab. The source is a human donor with classical Hodgkin lymphoma. CDR3s include the opening cysteine and the closing phenylalanine or tryptophan. The order of the fields is CDR3 protein, CDR3 DNA, CDR3 length, D gene, clone size, J gene, V gene. D genes are given only for firm matches. The size of a clone is reported for some rows only, either as once, few or many, or as a class for expanded clones.

CDR3: CASSEGPGSQPQHF; DNA: TGCGCCAGCAGTGAGGGGCCAGGATCTCAGCCCCAGCATTTT; length: 14; D: .; size: .; J: TRBJ1-5; V: TRBV10-2
CDR3: CASSPGTSGGRADTQYF; DNA: TGTGCCAGCAGCCCAGGGACTAGCGGGGGCAGGGCAGATACGCAGTATTTT; length: 17; D: TRBD2; size: .; J: TRBJ2-3; V: TRBV9
CDR3: CASSFGGQETQYF; DNA: TGTGCCAGCAGCTTCGGGGGACAAGAGACCCAGTACTTC; length: 13; D: .; size: few; J: TRBJ2-5; V: TRBV7-9
CDR3: CASSLGQSSYEQYF; DNA: TGTGCCAGCAGCTTGGGACAGAGCTCCTACGAGCAGTACTTC; length: 14; D: .; size: once; J: TRBJ2-7; V: TRBV5-6
CDR3: CAWRQGGSETQYF; DNA: TGTGCCTGGAGACAGGGAGGCTCAGAGACCCAGTACTTC; length: 13; D: .; size: .; J: TRBJ2-5; V: TRBV30
CDR3: CASSVSDGRYTF; DNA: TGTGCCAGCAGCGTATCGGACGGAAGATACACCTTC; length: 12; D: .; size: few; J: TRBJ1-2; V: TRBV9
CDR3: CASSYGRQENGYTF; DNA: TGTGCCAGCAGTTACGGGCGGCAGGAAAATGGCTACACCTTC; length: 14; D: .; size: .; J: TRBJ1-2; V: TRBV6-6
CDR3: CASTPGDPGNTIYF; DNA: TGCGCCAGCACACCGGGGGACCCGGGAAACACCATATATTTT; length: 14; D: .; size: .; J: TRBJ1-3; V: TRBV5-1
CDR3: CASSSGVGGTEAFF; DNA: TGTGCCAGCAGCTCAGGGGTTGGCGGCACTGAAGCTTTCTTT; length: 14; D: .; size: .; J: TRBJ1-1; V: TRBV7-9
CDR3: CASGFSGHGNTIYF; DNA: TGTGCTAGTGGTTTCTCCGGACATGGAAACACCATATATTTT; length: 14; D: .; size: .; J: TRBJ1-3; V: TRBV12-5
CDR3: CASSLPLLAGAYNEQFF; DNA: TGCGCCAGCAGCTTGCCCTTACTAGCGGGGGCCTACAATGAGCAGTTCTTC; length: 17; D: TRBD2; size: .; J: TRBJ2-1; V: TRBV5-1
CDR3: CASSYSVGGGYNEQFF; DNA: TGTGCCAGCAGTTACTCGGTAGGGGGGGGCTACAATGAGCAGTTCTTC; length: 16; D: .; size: .; J: TRBJ2-1; V: TRBV6-5
CDR3: CASSQAPGFRSYEQYF; DNA: TGCGCCAGCAGCCAAGCGCCTGGCTTCCGCTCCTACGAGCAGTACTTC; length: 16; D: .; size: .; J: TRBJ2-7; V: TRBV4-1
CDR3: CASSLAGGWNEQFF; DNA: TGCGCCAGCAGCTTGGCCGGGGGGTGGAATGAGCAGTTCTTC; length: 14; D: TRBD2; size: .; J: TRBJ2-1; V: TRBV5-1
CDR3: CASSVGGNSGANVLTF; DNA: TGTGCCAGCAGTGTGGGCGGAAACTCTGGGGCCAACGTCCTGACTTTC; length: 16; D: .; size: .; J: TRBJ2-6; V: TRBV25-1
CDR3: CASSLGGTNEKLFF; DNA: TGTGCCAGCAGCTTAGGTGGGACTAATGAAAAACTGTTTTTT; length: 14; D: .; size: .; J: TRBJ1-4; V: TRBV11-2
CDR3: CASSWQGALADTQYF; DNA: TGTGCCAGCAGTTGGCAGGGGGCCTTAGCAGATACGCAGTATTTT; length: 15; D: TRBD1; size: few; J: TRBJ2-3; V: TRBV6-5
CDR3: CASSLTGDYGYTF; DNA: TGCGCCAGCAGCCTGACAGGGGACTATGGCTACACCTTC; length: 13; D: TRBD1; size: .; J: TRBJ1-2; V: TRBV5-1
CDR3: CASSPRGLVLETQYF; DNA: TGTGCCAGCAGCCCTCGAGGACTAGTCCTAGAGACCCAGTACTTC; length: 15; D: TRBD2; size: few; J: TRBJ2-5; V: TRBV11-3
CDR3: CASSPHSGANVLTF; DNA: TGTGCCAGCAGCCCCCACTCTGGGGCCAACGTCCTGACTTTC; length: 14; D: .; size: few; J: TRBJ2-6; V: TRBV9
CDR3: CASGLVIRDREEKLFF; DNA: TGTGCTAGTGGTTTGGTAATTAGGGACAGAGAGGAAAAACTGTTTTTT; length: 16; D: TRBD1; size: .; J: TRBJ1-4; V: TRBV12-5
CDR3: CASSLRQGEGETQYF; DNA: TGTGCCAGCAGCTTGCGGCAGGGGGAAGGAGAGACCCAGTACTTC; length: 15; D: TRBD1; size: .; J: TRBJ2-5; V: TRBV7-3
CDR3: CASSEWGGIYEQYF; DNA: TGTGCCAGCAGTGAATGGGGGGGCATCTACGAGCAGTACTTC; length: 14; D: .; size: .; J: TRBJ2-7; V: TRBV2
CDR3: CASSDGDGFREKLFF; DNA: TGTGCCAGCAGTGATGGGGACGGATTTCGGGAAAAACTGTTTTTT; length: 15; D: .; size: .; J: TRBJ1-4; V: TRBV6-1
CDR3: CASTVQASTDTQYF; DNA: TGCGCCAGCACCGTACAGGCTAGCACAGATACGCAGTATTTT; length: 14; D: .; size: .; J: TRBJ2-3; V: TRBV5-1
CDR3: CASTRDQSPYEQYF; DNA: TGTGCCAGCACCCGGGACCAAAGCCCCTACGAGCAGTACTTC; length: 14; D: .; size: .; J: TRBJ2-7; V: TRBV6-5
CDR3: CASSLRQGDDTQYF; DNA: TGTGCCAGCAGCTTAAGACAGGGCGACGATACGCAGTATTTT; length: 14; D: TRBD1; size: .; J: TRBJ2-3; V: TRBV7-9
CDR3: CASSLMPGVDTEAFF; DNA: TGCGCCAGCAGCTTGATGCCAGGGGTGGACACTGAAGCTTTCTTT; length: 15; D: .; size: .; J: TRBJ1-1; V: TRBV5-1
CDR3: CASSPGDHQPQHF; DNA: TGTGCCAGCAGTCCCGGTGATCATCAGCCCCAGCATTTT; length: 13; D: .; size: .; J: TRBJ1-5; V: TRBV7-6
CDR3: CASSYPPSEQYF; DNA: TGTGCCAGCAGCTATCCCCCCTCAGAGCAGTACTTC; length: 12; D: .; size: .; J: TRBJ2-5; V: TRBV7-2
CDR3: CARSGTMVADTQYF; DNA: TGTGCCAGGTCCGGGACTATGGTAGCAGATACGCAGTATTTT; length: 14; D: TRBD2; size: few; J: TRBJ2-3; V: TRBV2
CDR3: CASSFRDSGIYEQYF; DNA: TGTGCCAGTAGTTTCCGGGACAGTGGCATCTACGAGCAGTACTTC; length: 15; D: TRBD1; size: few; J: TRBJ2-7; V: TRBV19
CDR3: CASSLVAGTADTQYF; DNA: TGTGCCAGCAGCTTGGTAGCGGGGACGGCAGATACGCAGTATTTT; length: 15; D: TRBD2; size: .; J: TRBJ2-3; V: TRBV7-3
CDR3: CASSGTLGAAFF; DNA: TGTGCCAGCAGTGGGACTTTGGGCGCAGCTTTCTTT; length: 12; D: .; size: .; J: TRBJ1-1; V: TRBV2
CDR3: CASSISSKPQPQHF; DNA: TGTGCCAGTAGTATCTCCTCTAAGCCTCAGCCCCAGCATTTT; length: 14; D: .; size: .; J: TRBJ1-5; V: TRBV19
CDR3: CASSLSPGGYTF; DNA: TGTGCCAGCAGTTTGTCCCCGGGGGGCTACACCTTC; length: 12; D: .; size: .; J: TRBJ1-2; V: TRBV28
CDR3: CASSSDYQETQYF; DNA: TGTGCATCCTCCTCGGACTACCAAGAGACCCAGTACTTC; length: 13; D: .; size: .; J: TRBJ2-5; V: TRBV15
CDR3: CAWNGGSSYNEQFF; DNA: TGTGCCTGGAACGGGGGGAGCTCCTACAATGAGCAGTTCTTC; length: 14; D: TRBD2; size: .; J: TRBJ2-1; V: TRBV30
CDR3: CASSLITGHEQFF; DNA: TGTGCCAGCAGCTTAATAACGGGTCATGAGCAGTTCTTC; length: 13; D: .; size: few; J: TRBJ2-1; V: TRBV7-3
CDR3: CASTLTGAVWEKLFF; DNA: TGTGCCAGCACCCTCACAGGGGCGGTGTGGGAAAAACTGTTTTTT; length: 15; D: TRBD1; size: .; J: TRBJ1-4; V: TRBV9
CDR3: CASSLDRGLTDTQYF; DNA: TGTGCCAGCAGCTTGGACAGGGGACTCACAGATACGCAGTATTTT; length: 15; D: .; size: .; J: TRBJ2-3; V: TRBV5-6
CDR3: CASSEATSNQPQHF; DNA: TGTGCCAGCAGTGAGGCCACTAGCAATCAGCCCCAGCATTTT; length: 14; D: .; size: .; J: TRBJ1-5; V: TRBV2
CDR3: CASSGTGGAYEQYF; DNA: TGTGCCAGCAGTGGGACAGGGGGCGCATACGAGCAGTACTTC; length: 14; D: TRBD1; size: .; J: TRBJ2-7; V: TRBV27
CDR3: CAPSYNEQFF; DNA: TGTGCCCCGTCATACAATGAGCAGTTCTTC; length: 10; D: .; size: .; J: TRBJ2-1; V: TRBV25-1
CDR3: CASRNGQISSAFF; DNA: TGTGCCAGCAGGAACGGGCAGATTTCATCAGCTTTCTTT; length: 13; D: .; size: few; J: TRBJ1-1; V: TRBV6-5
CDR3: CASRNGRFDEQFF; DNA: TGTGCCAGCCGTAACGGGAGGTTTGATGAGCAGTTCTTC; length: 13; D: TRBD2; size: once; J: TRBJ2-1; V: TRBV2
CDR3: CASSSSGGQGGEQYF; DNA: TGTGCCAGCAGCTCGTCGGGGGGGCAAGGAGGCGAGCAGTACTTC; length: 15; D: TRBD2; size: few; J: TRBJ2-7; V: TRBV11-2
CDR3: CASSRQGNEQYF; DNA: TGTGCCAGCAGCCGTCAGGGGAACGAGCAGTACTTC; length: 12; D: .; size: .; J: TRBJ2-7; V: TRBV4-2
CDR3: CAWSLLGRESYEQYF; DNA: TGTGCCTGGAGTCTGCTGGGCAGGGAATCCTACGAGCAGTACTTC; length: 15; D: .; size: .; J: TRBJ2-7; V: TRBV30
CDR3: CASKFTSNQPQHF; DNA: TGTGCCAGCAAATTCACTAGCAATCAGCCCCAGCATTTT; length: 13; D: .; size: .; J: TRBJ1-5; V: TRBV6-1
CDR3: CASSLITSSYNEQFF; DNA: TGTGCCAGCAGCTTAATAACTAGCAGTTACAATGAGCAGTTCTTC; length: 15; D: .; size: few; J: TRBJ2-1; V: TRBV7-6
CDR3: CASSLGGSQGLYGYTF; DNA: TGTGCCAGCAGCTTAGGGGGGTCACAGGGCCTCTATGGCTACACCTTC; length: 16; D: .; size: .; J: TRBJ1-2; V: TRBV7-9
CDR3: CASSYSMQAELGYTF; DNA: TGTGCCAGCAGTTACTCGATGCAGGCCGAGCTCGGCTACACCTTC; length: 15; D: .; size: .; J: TRBJ1-2; V: TRBV6-6
CDR3: CASSLGQDYEQYF; DNA: TGTGCCAGCAGCTTGGGACAGGATTACGAGCAGTACTTC; length: 13; D: .; size: .; J: TRBJ2-7; V: TRBV5-5